The subject of this entry is one T cell receptor beta chain. No antigen is known for it. This CDR3 is 14 amino acids long. Per the germline V gene, CDR1 is SQVTM and CDR2 is ANQGSEA. The V end was cut by 0 bases, the J end by 3 bases, with 11 bases between. The data belong to a study of post-analysis software for immune sequencing data. Study-wide results and limits: When patients were compared with controls, roughly five TRBV segments were more frequent, TRBV5-6, TRBV5-1 and TRBV20-1 among them. Those with multiple sclerosis, the patient group, showed significantly lower normalized Chao1 diversity than controls.

Unique molecular identifiers featured in each of the TCR beta cDNA libraries. cDNA molecules numbering around 500,000 came from around 0.96 to 9.9 million T cells. TCRdb itself ran the PCR reads through MiXCR, one entry per CDR3 protein. Of hundreds of thousands of distinct CDR3 sequences listed, roughly 45% are singletons. This TCR derives from a girl aged 5-17 years with multiple sclerosis. Input material: blood. The chain joins TRBV29-1 to TRBJ2-5; D perhaps matches TRBD2 (6 bases). CDR3 bases: TGCAGCGTTGAAGATCTATGGGGGGAAGAGACCCAGTACTTC. This encodes CSVEDLWGEETQYF. The full variable domain, in which reference TRBV29-1 and TRBJ2-5 provide the parts outside the CDR3, is SAVISQKPSRDICQRGTSLTIQCQVDSQVTMMFWYRQQPGQSLTLIATANQGSEATYESGFVIDKFPISRPNLTFSTLTVSNMSPEDSSIYLCSVEDLWGEETQYFGPGTRLLVL.